This T cell receptor (beta chain) is from a study of tumor and adjacent non-tumor tissue in lung cancer. Across the whole study: The cohort had approximately 13 adenocarcinoma, a couple of squamous cell and 1 small cell patients. Study-wide results and limits: In normal lung, the top 100 clones were significantly more dominant than in tumor.

CDR3 length: 16 residues. The germline V gene has CDR1 DFQATT and CDR2 SNEGSKA (reference sequence). Trimming removed 1 base from V and 7 bases from J; junction bases left unmatched: 12. This clonotype was recorded only once. The antigen is not known. A modified ARM-PCR protocol with three rounds of nested PCR amplified TCRbeta. One entry per CDR3 protein results from TCRdb running MiXCR on the multiplex PCR reads. The sample includes some 80,000 distinct CDR3 sequences, roughly 80% seen only once; the top ten take roughly half. No cell sorting was done before RNA was extracted from the tissue. This non-tumor lung sample came from over 3 cm beyond the tumor edge. Chemotherapy-naive patients with new lung cancer underwent thoracic surgery in China, August–late 2014.

Sequenced sample: distant non-tumor lung tissue. The receptor was derived from a man aged 55 to 70 with non-small cell lung cancer. The chain joins TRBV20-1 to TRBJ2-2; 7 positions match TRBD2. The chain's CDR3 is CSARGTSGGDSGELFF. Here the CDR3 DNA reads TGCAGTGCTAGAGGGACTAGTGGGGGAGACAGCGGGGAGCTGTTTTTT.